Listed here are 9 T cell receptor beta chains from one sample, sequenced in a study of vaccination effects on CD4 cells after COVID-19. Measured with immunoSEQ multiplex PCR; TCRdb has only the in-frame clones, and not every one. This table holds tens of thousands of clones, roughly 72% found once. With the ViraFEST assay, the study expanded antigen-specific CD4+ T cells using viral peptide pools, then sequenced them. Isolation of CD4+ T cells took place after 10 to 11 days of culture. None of the vaccinated had previously contracted SARS-CoV-2, and their nucleocapsid antibodies tested negative. These receptors have no known antigen. Material: CD4+ T cells from PBMCs cultured with HCoV-NL63 spike peptides, obtained before COVID-19 vaccination. The source is a human donor who received a COVID-19 vaccine.

The V gene is TRBV6-9, the J gene TRBJ2-2, with 7 bases fitting TRBD2. The germline gives CDR1 MNHGY, CDR2 SVAAGI. CDR3 length: 15 residues. The ends lost 4 bases at V and 3 bases at J; junction bases unmatched: 5. CDR3 in amino acids: CASSLRERDTGELFF. The CDR3 nucleotides are TGTGCCAGCAGTTTGCGGGAGAGGGACACCGGGGAGCTGTTTTTT.

This clone was seen once. The CDR3 sequence: CASSLLAGGPTEQFF. For the CDR3, the DNA is TGTGCCAGCAGCCTACTAGCGGGGGGGCCTACTGAGCAGTTCTTC. The chain employs TRBV7-2 and TRBJ2-1, with 13 nucleotides matching TRBD2. The CDR3 totals 15 residues. V trimming: 5 bases; J trimming: 9 bases; junction bases outside the gene matches: 7. From germline, CDR1 is SGHTA and CDR2 FQGNSA.

The rearrangement joins TRBV5-1 to TRBJ2-5, with D possibly being TRBD2 (6 bases). This CDR3 spans 15 amino acids. Germline V lookup: CDR1 SGHRS, CDR2 YFSETQ. V was shortened by 0 bases and J by 6 bases, with 15 bases between the two germline ends. CDR3 residues: CASSLDGGRWQTQYF. The CDR3, as DNA: TGCGCCAGCAGCTTGGATGGAGGGCGGTGGCAGACCCAGTACTTC.

This sequence joins TRBV5-1 and TRBJ2-1; D is unclear. Trimming stripped 5 bases from V and 5 bases from J, with 5 bases between. Germline lookup yields CDR1 SGHRS and CDR2 YFSETQ. CDR3 size: 11 residues. The CDR3 sequence: CASRINNEQFF. CDR3 nucleotides: TGCGCCAGCAGGATCAACAATGAGCAGTTCTTC.

The chain joins TRBV5-4 to TRBJ2-7; TRBD2 might be the D (6 bases). The CDR3 covers 12 residues. V was clipped by 1 base and J by 7 bases, with 9 bases between them. CDR1 and CDR2 from the germline V gene are SGHNT and YYREEE (reference sequence). CDR3 in DNA: TGTGCCAGCAGCTTGCTGGGGGGTGAGCAGTACTTC. Protein product: CASSLLGGEQYF.

This chain links TRBV29-1 with TRBJ1-5, with D uncertain. Trimming shortened V by 2 bases and J by 9 bases, and 14 bases separated the two germline ends. The germline gives CDR1 SQVTM, CDR2 ANQGSEA. CDR3 length equals 13 residues. In DNA, the CDR3 is TGCAGCGTTGAATATACGGTCTTGGGGCCCCAGCATTTT. Protein: CSVEYTVLGPQHF.

This chain uses TRBV2 with TRBJ2-7; 8 bases map to TRBD1. The germline V gene encodes CDR1 SNHLY and CDR2 FYNNEI. The V segment lost 8 bases and the J segment 1 base; nucleotides outside the gene matches: 13. The CDR3 contains 16 residues. CDR3 coding DNA: TGTGCCAGCCCCTATGCCCTAGGACAGGGATCCTACGAGCAGTACTTC. Amino acids: CASPYALGQGSYEQYF.

CDR3 coding DNA: TGCGCCAGCAGCTTGGGACACATTGAAAAACTGTTTTTT. It specifies CASSLGHIEKLFF. The chain joins TRBV5-1 to TRBJ1-4; D unresolved. V was clipped by 0 bases and J by 7 bases, with 7 bases between them. The CDR3 is 13 residues long. Germline V gene data show CDR1 as SGHRS and CDR2 as YFSETQ.

This chain links TRBV19 with TRBJ1-5; a weak D match, TRBD1 (6 bases). The CDR3 runs 14 residues. The ends were cut back, 5 bases at V and 6 bases at J, with 14 bases in the middle. Germline V lookup: CDR1 LNHDA, CDR2 SQIVND (reference sequence). DNA of the CDR3: TGTGCCAGTAGTTTTCAGGGGAACGGTCAGCCCCAGCATTTT. As protein: CASSFQGNGQPQHF.